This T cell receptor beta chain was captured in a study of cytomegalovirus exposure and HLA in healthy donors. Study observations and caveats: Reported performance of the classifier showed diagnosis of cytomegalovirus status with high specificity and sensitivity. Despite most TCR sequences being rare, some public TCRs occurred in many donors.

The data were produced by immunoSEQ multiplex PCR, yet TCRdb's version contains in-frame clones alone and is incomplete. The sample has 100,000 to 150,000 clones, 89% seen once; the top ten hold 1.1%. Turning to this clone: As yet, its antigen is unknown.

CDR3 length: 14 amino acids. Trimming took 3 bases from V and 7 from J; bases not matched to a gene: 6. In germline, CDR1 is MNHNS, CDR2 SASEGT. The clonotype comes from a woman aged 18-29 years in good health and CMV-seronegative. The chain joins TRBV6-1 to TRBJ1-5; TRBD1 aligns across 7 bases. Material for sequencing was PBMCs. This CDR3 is CASSETGYRQPQHF. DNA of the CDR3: TGTGCCAGCAGTGAGACAGGGTACCGGCAGCCCCAGCATTTT.